The rows below give T cell receptor beta chains drawn from one sample of a study of blood T cell repertoires in COVID-19. Data came from immunoSEQ multiplex PCR; TCRdb stores just in-frame clones and leaves some out. Of a few hundred thousand clones in the sample, 85% to 90% were seen once. Input material: peripheral blood. Receptor source: a man aged 18 to 29 with active or convalescent COVID-19. The CDR3 runs from the conserved cysteine through the conserved F or W. Each record gives: D gene, clone size, V gene, J gene, CDR3 DNA, CDR3 protein. A D gene is named only where the DNA matches it firmly. A clone size is listed for some rows: how often the clone was seen (once, few, many), or a class if it is expanded.

d_gene: NA
abundance: once
v_gene: TRBV7-9
j_gene: TRBJ1-1
CDR3nt: TGTGCCAGCAGGAACTCCTTTTTCACTGAAGCTTTCTTT
CDR3aa: CASRNSFFTEAFF

d_gene: NA
abundance: NA
v_gene: TRBV5-8
j_gene: TRBJ1-3
CDR3nt: TGTGCCAGCAGCTTGTATGGGGGCGCGGACGGAAACACCATATATTTT
CDR3aa: CASSLYGGADGNTIYF

d_gene: NA
abundance: NA
v_gene: TRBV6-5
j_gene: TRBJ2-1
CDR3nt: TGTGCCAGCAGATCTACCTCCTGGGGCCATGAGCAGTTCTTC
CDR3aa: CASRSTSWGHEQFF

d_gene: NA
abundance: many
v_gene: TRBV5-6
j_gene: TRBJ1-3
CDR3nt: TGTGCCAGCAGCTTGACAGCAGGAAACACCATATATTTT
CDR3aa: CASSLTAGNTIYF

d_gene: NA
abundance: NA
v_gene: TRBV4-1
j_gene: TRBJ1-2
CDR3nt: TGCGCCAGCAGCCCGACCGAAAGGGGCGCTTATGGCTACACCTTC
CDR3aa: CASSPTERGAYGYTF

d_gene: NA
abundance: NA
v_gene: TRBV7-2
j_gene: TRBJ1-5
CDR3nt: TGTGCCAGCAGCTTGGAGTCAACGCTTCCCAATCAGCCCCAGCATTTT
CDR3aa: CASSLESTLPNQPQHF

d_gene: NA
abundance: NA
v_gene: TRBV7-9
j_gene: TRBJ1-5
CDR3nt: TGTGCCAGCAGCCCGGGACACCCTAATCAGCCCCAGCATTTT
CDR3aa: CASSPGHPNQPQHF

d_gene: TRBD1
abundance: NA
v_gene: TRBV10-3
j_gene: TRBJ1-1
CDR3nt: TGTGCCATCAGTGAGTCGTGGGGACAGGGAAACACTGAAGCTTTCTTT
CDR3aa: CAISESWGQGNTEAFF

d_gene: NA
abundance: NA
v_gene: TRBV11-2
j_gene: TRBJ2-3
CDR3nt: TGTGCCAGCAGCTTAACTTCAATGAGCGATACGCAGTATTTT
CDR3aa: CASSLTSMSDTQYF

d_gene: NA
abundance: NA
v_gene: TRBV11-3
j_gene: TRBJ1-3
CDR3nt: TGTGCCAGTACCAAGGCTATGACAGGAAACACCATATATTTT
CDR3aa: CASTKAMTGNTIYF

d_gene: TRBD2
abundance: NA
v_gene: TRBV29-1
j_gene: TRBJ2-7
CDR3nt: TGCAGCGTTGAAGGGGCCGGGGGGTTCTACGAGCAGTACTTC
CDR3aa: CSVEGAGGFYEQYF

d_gene: NA
abundance: NA
v_gene: TRBV6-5
j_gene: TRBJ1-2
CDR3nt: TGTGCCAGCAGTTTCTGGGGACAACAGGGCTACACCTTC
CDR3aa: CASSFWGQQGYTF

d_gene: NA
abundance: once
v_gene: TRBV10-3
j_gene: TRBJ1-6
CDR3nt: TGTGCCATCAGTCAGACGGGAAATAATTCACCCCTCCACTTT
CDR3aa: CAISQTGNNSPLHF

d_gene: NA
abundance: NA
v_gene: TRBV10-1
j_gene: TRBJ1-5
CDR3nt: TGCGCCAGCAGTGGACGGAGAGTTAGCAATCAGCCCCAGCATTTT
CDR3aa: CASSGRRVSNQPQHF

d_gene: TRBD2
abundance: NA
v_gene: TRBV24-1
j_gene: TRBJ2-2
CDR3nt: TGTGCCACCAGTGTGTCGGGAGGGTACACCGGGGAGCTGTTTTTT
CDR3aa: CATSVSGGYTGELFF

d_gene: TRBD1
abundance: NA
v_gene: TRBV28
j_gene: TRBJ1-5
CDR3nt: TGTGCCAGCAGTTTACCAGGACCGGGACAGGGACTTTTTAGCAATCAGCCCCAGCATTTT
CDR3aa: CASSLPGPGQGLFSNQPQHF

d_gene: TRBD1
abundance: NA
v_gene: TRBV6-2/TRBV6-3
j_gene: TRBJ2-7
CDR3nt: TGTGCCAGCAGTTACTCGGGGGACAGCTACGAGCAGTACTTC
CDR3aa: CASSYSGDSYEQYF

d_gene: NA
abundance: NA
v_gene: TRBV7-2
j_gene: TRBJ2-3
CDR3nt: TGTGCCAGCAGCTTAAACTCAGCGAGCGGATTCAGCACAGATACGCAGTATTTT
CDR3aa: CASSLNSASGFSTDTQYF

d_gene: TRBD1
abundance: NA
v_gene: TRBV7-6
j_gene: TRBJ2-2
CDR3nt: TGTGCCAGCAGCGGCAGACAGGGGTCCTACACCGGGGAGCTGTTTTTT
CDR3aa: CASSGRQGSYTGELFF

d_gene: NA
abundance: NA
v_gene: TRBV7-9
j_gene: TRBJ2-1
CDR3nt: TGTGCCAGCAGCTACAGGGATGAGCAGTTCTTC
CDR3aa: CASSYRDEQFF

d_gene: NA
abundance: NA
v_gene: TRBV4-2
j_gene: TRBJ2-2
CDR3nt: TGTGCCAGCAGCCAAGATAGAGGGACGAACACCGGGGAGCTGTTTTTT
CDR3aa: CASSQDRGTNTGELFF

d_gene: NA
abundance: NA
v_gene: TRBV6-5
j_gene: TRBJ2-5
CDR3nt: TGTGCCAGCAGTTACCCCGGGCGAGGGGAGACCCAGTACTTC
CDR3aa: CASSYPGRGETQYF

d_gene: TRBD1
abundance: NA
v_gene: TRBV24-1
j_gene: TRBJ2-1
CDR3nt: TGTGCCACCAGTCAGCCGGGACAGGGGTCCAATGAGCAGTTCTTC
CDR3aa: CATSQPGQGSNEQFF

d_gene: TRBD1
abundance: NA
v_gene: TRBV5-1
j_gene: TRBJ2-5
CDR3nt: TGCGCCAGCAGCCACCATTACAGGGGGCTCCAAGAGACCCAGTACTTC
CDR3aa: CASSHHYRGLQETQYF

d_gene: TRBD1
abundance: NA
v_gene: TRBV6-1
j_gene: TRBJ2-5
CDR3nt: TGTGCCAGCAGTGAAGCGACCGGGACAGGAGCGGAGACCCAGTACTTC
CDR3aa: CASSEATGTGAETQYF

d_gene: NA
abundance: NA
v_gene: TRBV10-2
j_gene: TRBJ1-2
CDR3nt: TGCGCCAGCAGTGGATACCAGGACTATGGCTACACCTTC
CDR3aa: CASSGYQDYGYTF

d_gene: NA
abundance: NA
v_gene: TRBV11-1
j_gene: TRBJ2-3
CDR3nt: TGTGCCAGCAGTTCCGTCCCAGATACGCAGTATTTT
CDR3aa: CASSSVPDTQYF

d_gene: NA
abundance: NA
v_gene: TRBV10-1
j_gene: TRBJ1-4
CDR3nt: TGCGCCAGCAGCACTAAGCAGAATGAAAAACTGTTTTTT
CDR3aa: CASSTKQNEKLFF

d_gene: TRBD2
abundance: NA
v_gene: TRBV5-1
j_gene: TRBJ2-7
CDR3nt: TGCGCCAGCAGGGGAGGGGAACGGGGGACCTACGAGCAGTACTTC
CDR3aa: CASRGGERGTYEQYF

d_gene: NA
abundance: NA
v_gene: TRBV24-1
j_gene: TRBJ2-4
CDR3nt: TGTGCCACCAGTGACTCCGGGGGTTCCAAAAACATTCAGTACTTC
CDR3aa: CATSDSGGSKNIQYF

d_gene: NA
abundance: NA
v_gene: TRBV7-9
j_gene: TRBJ2-5
CDR3nt: TGTGCCAGCAGCTTCGGTCCAGAGACCCAGTACTTC
CDR3aa: CASSFGPETQYF

d_gene: TRBD2
abundance: NA
v_gene: TRBV12-3/TRBV12-4
j_gene: TRBJ2-1
CDR3nt: TGTGCCAGCAGTCTCCGGACTAGCCATGAGCAGTTCTTC
CDR3aa: CASSLRTSHEQFF

d_gene: NA
abundance: NA
v_gene: TRBV5-1
j_gene: TRBJ2-5
CDR3nt: TGCGCCAGCAGCCTGATGGGCACAGAAGAGACCCAGTACTTC
CDR3aa: CASSLMGTEETQYF

d_gene: NA
abundance: NA
v_gene: TRBV5-6
j_gene: TRBJ2-7
CDR3nt: TGTGCCAGCAGCTTGCAGTTTGGGACTGCCATATTC
CDR3aa: CASSLQFGTAIF

d_gene: NA
abundance: NA
v_gene: TRBV9
j_gene: TRBJ2-3
CDR3nt: TGTGCCAGCAGCCCTGTGGCTAGCGAAGATACGCAGTATTTT
CDR3aa: CASSPVASEDTQYF

d_gene: TRBD1
abundance: NA
v_gene: TRBV5-1
j_gene: TRBJ1-1
CDR3nt: TGCGCCAGCAGCTCGATCGGGACAGGGGTGGATTTCTTT
CDR3aa: CASSSIGTGVDFF

d_gene: TRBD1
abundance: NA
v_gene: TRBV19
j_gene: TRBJ1-5
CDR3nt: TGTGCCAGTAGTAGACAGGGGGATAATCAGCCCCAGCATTTT
CDR3aa: CASSRQGDNQPQHF

d_gene: NA
abundance: NA
v_gene: TRBV5-1
j_gene: TRBJ2-7
CDR3nt: TGCGCCAGCAGCTTGGTTACAGGTGGGACCTACGAGCAGTACTTC
CDR3aa: CASSLVTGGTYEQYF

d_gene: TRBD1
abundance: NA
v_gene: TRBV6-5
j_gene: TRBJ1-5
CDR3nt: TGTGCCAGCAGTTACTCGACAGGGACGAATCAGCCCCAGCATTTT
CDR3aa: CASSYSTGTNQPQHF

d_gene: NA
abundance: NA
v_gene: TRBV19
j_gene: TRBJ1-2
CDR3nt: TGTGCCAGTAGGCCTTCCAGGACTAACTATGGCTACACCTTC
CDR3aa: CASRPSRTNYGYTF

d_gene: NA
abundance: NA
v_gene: TRBV5-6
j_gene: TRBJ2-7
CDR3nt: TGTGCCAGCAGTAGCGGCGGCTACGAGCAGTACTTC
CDR3aa: CASSSGGYEQYF

d_gene: NA
abundance: once
v_gene: TRBV11-3
j_gene: TRBJ2-1
CDR3nt: TGTGCCAGCACAATGACAAGGGGGAACAATGAGCAGTTCTTC
CDR3aa: CASTMTRGNNEQFF

d_gene: NA
abundance: NA
v_gene: TRBV14
j_gene: TRBJ2-7
CDR3nt: TGTGCCAGCAGCCAAGATCCCACCTACGAGCAGTACTTC
CDR3aa: CASSQDPTYEQYF

d_gene: TRBD2
abundance: NA
v_gene: TRBV7-2
j_gene: TRBJ2-2
CDR3nt: TGTGCCAGCAGCTTAGCGGCACTAGCGGGAAACACCGGGGAGCTGTTTTTT
CDR3aa: CASSLAALAGNTGELFF

d_gene: NA
abundance: NA
v_gene: TRBV15
j_gene: TRBJ2-3
CDR3nt: TGTGCCACCAGCAGAGATTGGCAGGGGAGCACAGATACGCAGTATTTT
CDR3aa: CATSRDWQGSTDTQYF

d_gene: TRBD1
abundance: NA
v_gene: TRBV6-5
j_gene: TRBJ1-1
CDR3nt: TGTGCCAGCAGGGGACAGACGAACACTGAAGCTTTCTTT
CDR3aa: CASRGQTNTEAFF

d_gene: NA
abundance: NA
v_gene: TRBV6-5
j_gene: TRBJ2-1
CDR3nt: TGTGCCAGCAGCCCCACTTTGAGCGACAATGAGCAGTTCTTC
CDR3aa: CASSPTLSDNEQFF

d_gene: TRBD2
abundance: NA
v_gene: TRBV4-1
j_gene: TRBJ2-5
CDR3nt: TGCGCCAGCAGCCAAGATCCGGGGGGACAAGAGACCCAGTACTTC
CDR3aa: CASSQDPGGQETQYF

d_gene: NA
abundance: few
v_gene: TRBV9
j_gene: TRBJ1-1
CDR3nt: TGTGCCAGCAGCCAATGGGGGGGGCGGGACACTGAAGCTTTCTTT
CDR3aa: CASSQWGGRDTEAFF

d_gene: NA
abundance: NA
v_gene: TRBV9
j_gene: TRBJ1-1
CDR3nt: TGTGCCAGCAGCGTAGCGGTGAACACTGAAGCTTTCTTT
CDR3aa: CASSVAVNTEAFF

d_gene: NA
abundance: NA
v_gene: TRBV9
j_gene: TRBJ1-5
CDR3nt: TGTGCCAGCAGTGCAGGGACTGGCCAGCCCCAGCATTTT
CDR3aa: CASSAGTGQPQHF

d_gene: NA
abundance: NA
v_gene: TRBV4-2
j_gene: TRBJ1-4
CDR3nt: TGTGCCAGCAGCCAAGGCCCGGGAATCGGGAATGAAAAACTGTTTTTT
CDR3aa: CASSQGPGIGNEKLFF

d_gene: NA
abundance: NA
v_gene: TRBV6-5
j_gene: TRBJ1-3
CDR3nt: TGTGCCAGCAGTTATAGGGGCGGAAACACCATATATTTT
CDR3aa: CASSYRGGNTIYF

d_gene: NA
abundance: NA
v_gene: TRBV10-1
j_gene: TRBJ1-4
CDR3nt: TGCGCCAGCAGTGAGATTCCCGGGGAGGAACTGTTTTTT
CDR3aa: CASSEIPGEELFF

d_gene: NA
abundance: NA
v_gene: TRBV7-3
j_gene: TRBJ2-1
CDR3nt: TGTGCCAGCAGCTTAACGGGGGAGGATGAGCAGTTCTTC
CDR3aa: CASSLTGEDEQFF

d_gene: NA
abundance: NA
v_gene: TRBV5-4
j_gene: TRBJ1-1
CDR3nt: TGTGCCAGCAGCCGGTCGGGGACATACACTGAAGCTTTCTTT
CDR3aa: CASSRSGTYTEAFF

d_gene: NA
abundance: NA
v_gene: TRBV9
j_gene: TRBJ2-7
CDR3nt: TGTGCCAGCAGCGTAGGGGGAGAAAACGAGCAGTACTTC
CDR3aa: CASSVGGENEQYF